These 9 T cell receptor beta chains were sequenced from one sample in a study of response to subunit inactivated influenza vaccine. MiXCR, run by TCRdb on the RT-PCR reads, gives a single entry per CDR3 protein. The top ten clones hold approximately 10% of a sample with 700,000 to 800,000 distinct CDR3 sequences, around a sixth of them seen once. The sample was PBMCs from blood, taken roughly 5 days after vaccination. These receptors all come from a man in his forties or fifties who received an inactivated influenza vaccine.

A word on this clonotype: One end of the junction fails to match germline, which may point to a read error. This chain's CDR3 is CASSPTSGSTDTHYF. In DNA form, the CDR3 reads TGTGCCAGCAGCCCTACTAGCGGGAGTACAGATACGCACTATTTT. This rearrangement joins TRBV3-1 to TRBJ2-3, with 11 bases identical to TRBD2. Per germline, CDR1 LGHDT and CDR2 YNNKEL (reference sequence). The CDR3 consists of 15 residues.

This clonotype was seen a few times. The chain combines TRBV3-1 with TRBJ2-7; D gene ambiguous. Germline V gives CDR1 LGHDT, CDR2 YNNKEL (reference sequence). The CDR3 extends over 14 amino acids. The germline V and J ends were trimmed by 2 bases and 2 bases, with 10 bases remaining between them. The CDR3 nucleotides read TGTGCCAGCAGCCAAACCGTCGCAGCCTACGAGCAGTACTTC. As protein: CASSQTVAAYEQYF.

This clonotype has a count of ten or more. The V gene is TRBV4-2, the J gene TRBJ2-7; D is tentatively TRBD1 or TRBD2 (5 bases each). Germline values: CDR1 LGHNA, CDR2 YNFKEQ. The CDR3 runs 14 residues. V was cut by 1 base and J by 0 bases, with 7 bases left in between. The CDR3 bases are TGTGCCAGCAGCCAAGGGGACCGCTCCTACGAGCAGTACTTC. It is translated as CASSQGDRSYEQYF.

This clonotype has a count of ten or more. This chain connects TRBV10-3 to TRBJ2-7; D is ambiguous. Germline V gene data show CDR1 as ENHRY and CDR2 as SYGVKD. The length of the CDR3 is 14 residues. Trimming shortened V by 3 bases and J by 1 base, and 10 bases separated the two germline ends. In DNA form, the CDR3 reads TGTGCCATCAGTGAATCGAGGATATCCTACGAGCAGTACTTC. It yields the protein CAISESRISYEQYF.

The J gene is TRBJ1-5, the V gene TRBV20-1; TRBD1 aligns across 9 bases. V shed 5 bases and J 5 bases; nucleotides not matched to a gene: 7. The germline CDR1 and CDR2 sequences are DFQATT and SNEGSKA (reference sequence). The length of the CDR3 is 14 residues. CDR3 DNA sequence: TGCAGTGCTCGAACAGGGGGCATAGATCAGCCCCAGCATTTT. Amino acid sequence: CSARTGGIDQPQHF.

This rearrangement joins TRBV5-1 to TRBJ1-2, with 9 bases lining up with TRBD1. After removal of 4 bases from V and 6 bases from J, the junction contained 7 bases not matched to a gene. CDR3 length: 14 amino acids. The germline V gene encodes CDR1 SGHRS and CDR2 YFSETQ. The CDR3 spells CASSLRTGADGYTF. For the CDR3, the DNA is TGCGCCAGCAGCCTAAGGACAGGGGCGGATGGCTACACCTTC.

This clonotype appeared once. The V gene is TRBV7-2, the J gene TRBJ2-2, with 11 bases identical to TRBD2. CDR3 length equals 16 residues. After removal of 6 bases from V and 0 bases from J, the junction contained 3 bases not matched to a gene. Per the germline V gene, CDR1 is SGHTA and CDR2 is FQGNSA. CDR3 protein: CASRLAGGTNTGELFF. CDR3 bases: TGTGCCAGCAGGCTAGCGGGAGGCACGAACACCGGGGAGCTGTTTTTT.

This clonotype has just a few counts. The genes are TRBV29-1 and TRBJ2-3; 11 bases match TRBD2. Germline assignment: CDR1 SQVTM and CDR2 ANQGSEA. V lost 6 bases, J lost 3 bases, and 8 bases stayed unmatched. The CDR3 length is 15 residues. CDR3 in DNA: TGCAGCGTGGGGGGCGCTAGCGGGAGGACAGATACGCAGTATTTT. Its translation: CSVGGASGRTDTQYF.

The chain links TRBV5-1 to TRBJ1-2; TRBD1 might be the D (5 bases). Trimming left V 2 bases short and J 8 bases short, with 19 bases between. This CDR3 comprises 15 residues. Germline V gives CDR1 SGHRS, CDR2 YFSETQ. CDR3 coding DNA: TGCGCCAGCAGCTTCGCCGCAGGAGGGGTTGGGGGCTACACCTTC. It translates to CASSFAAGGVGGYTF.